The 23 T cell receptor beta chains reported below all come from one sample, sequenced in a study of cytomegalovirus exposure and HLA in healthy donors (dated by TCRdb to about 2017). Library preparation used the immunoSEQ multiplex PCR assay. In TCRdb, the immuneACCESS table is reduced to in-frame sequences with V and J assigned. These tables do not hold every clone; where another copy was compared, an unresolved V gene accounts for under half, and the others remain unexplained. This sample gives 140,000 to 150,000 clones in total; approximately 90% of them show up just once. Less than 5.5% of the sample rests with the top ten. Sequencing input: PBMCs. The receptors here all came from a man aged 18-30 years in good health and CMV-seropositive.

The chain links TRBV29-1 to TRBJ2-7; D may be TRBD1 (5 bases). The CDR3 has 14 residues. V lost 5 bases and J lost 1, with 15 bases in between. CDR1 SQVTM and CDR2 ANQGSEA come from the germline V gene. Here the CDR3 reads CSVLSIQGSYEQYF. Here the CDR3 DNA reads TGCAGCGTTTTAAGCATTCAGGGTTCCTACGAGCAGTACTTC.

V is TRBV6-5 and J is TRBJ1-1; no clear D gene. The length of the CDR3 is 11 residues. Germline V CDR1 and CDR2: MNHEY, SVGAGI. V gave up 7 bases and J gave up 1 base, with 4 bases separating them. As DNA, the CDR3 is TGTGCCAGCACGAGGAACACTGAAGCTTTCTTT. This translates into CASTRNTEAFF.

The J gene is TRBJ2-5, the V gene TRBV7-6, with D uncertain. Germline CDR1 reads SGHVS; CDR2 reads FNYEAQ. CDR3 length: 12 amino acids. V was pared by 3 bases and J by 2 bases, with 4 bases between. CDR3 DNA: TGTGCCAGCAGCTTGGCTCAAGAGACCCAGTACTTC. Translating gives CASSLAQETQYF.

The V call is TRBV19, the J call TRBJ2-1; 8 nucleotides match TRBD2. J was trimmed by 4 bases and V by 4 bases; bases with no gene match: 6. Looked up from germline, CDR1 is LNHDA and CDR2 is SQIVND (reference sequence). There are 15 residues in the CDR3. As DNA, the CDR3 is TGTGCCAGTAGTACAAGCGGGAGCCCTTACAATGAGCAGTTCTTC. As protein: CASSTSGSPYNEQFF. The complete variable domain, with remaining parts taken from reference TRBV19 and TRBJ2-1, reads DGGITQSPKYLFRKEGQNVTLSCEQNLNHDAMYWYRQDPGQGLRLIYYSQIVNDFQKGDIAEGYSVSREKKESFPLTVTSAQKNPTAFYLCASSTSGSPYNEQFFGPGTRLTVL.

This sequence joins TRBV30 and TRBJ2-5, with D maybe TRBD2 (6 bases). The V gene's germline CDR1 is GTSNPN and CDR2 SVGIG (reference sequence). With 0 bases removed from V and 5 bases from J, the gap between germline ends came to 10 bases. The CDR3 consists of 13 residues. DNA for the CDR3: TGTGCCTGGAGTGTAGCGGGTCCCGAGACCCAGTACTTC. It encodes CAWSVAGPETQYF. Full variable domain (outside the CDR3, taken from reference TRBV30 and TRBJ2-5): SQTIHQWPATLVQPVGSPLSLECTVEGTSNPNLYWYRQAAGRGLQLLFYSVGIGQISSEVPQNLSASRPQDRQFILSSKKLLLSDSGFYLCAWSVAGPETQYFGPGTRLLVL.

This chain uses TRBV5-1 with TRBJ1-5; weak D call: TRBD1 (5 bases). The germline V gene has CDR1 SGHRS and CDR2 YFSETQ. The CDR3 is 15 amino acids. Trimming left V 0 bases short and J 6 bases short, with 13 bases between. The CDR3 is CASSLVGGDGQPQHF. CDR3 bases: TGCGCCAGCAGCTTGGTCGGGGGTGACGGTCAGCCCCAGCATTTT.

This rearrangement joins TRBV5-1 to TRBJ1-1; D is unresolved. The CDR3 is made up of 13 amino acids. V lost 0 bases to trimming and J lost 4 bases, with 7 bases between them. Germline loops: CDR1 SGHRS, CDR2 YFSETQ. CDR3 sequence: CASSLATPTEAFF. CDR3 bases: TGCGCCAGCAGCTTGGCAACACCCACTGAAGCTTTCTTT.

In its sample, this clone was seen once. This chain joins TRBV19 and TRBJ2-3, with 11 bases lining up with TRBD1. Per germline, CDR1 LNHDA and CDR2 SQIVND (reference sequence). Trimming at V came to 3 bases and at J to 4 bases, leaving 0 bases not matched to a gene. The CDR3 sequence is 14 residues long. Here the CDR3 DNA reads TGTGCCAGTAGTATGGGACAGGGGGCAGATACGCAGTATTTT. Translated: CASSMGQGADTQYF.

The chain has TRBV6-1 and TRBJ2-5; D may be TRBD1 (5 bases). With the DNA end fitting TRBJ2-7 better, the J assignment may be wrong. Germline CDR1 and CDR2: MNHNS and SASEGT. The CDR3 contains 13 residues. The CDR3 nucleotides read TGTGCCAGCAGTGGGGCAGGGTCCTACGAGCAGTACTTC. This encodes CASSGAGSYEQYF.

V is TRBV6-5 and J is TRBJ1-2; no clear D. There are 13 residues in the CDR3. Trimming removed 7 bases from V and 0 bases from J, with 9 bases in between. Germline V CDR1 and CDR2: MNHEY, SVGAGI. CDR3 in DNA: TGTGCCAGCAATCCGGGTTCTAACTATGGCTACACCTTC. This codes for CASNPGSNYGYTF.

This clone was seen a handful of times. V gene TRBV30 combines with J gene TRBJ2-7; 12 nucleotides agree with TRBD1. CDR3 size: 14 residues. V shed 4 bases and J 7 bases; nucleotides not matched to a gene: 8. The V gene's germline CDR1 is GTSNPN and CDR2 SVGIG (reference sequence). CDR3 amino acids: CAWKLGQGAREQYF. In nucleotides, the CDR3 is TGTGCCTGGAAATTGGGACAGGGGGCAAGGGAGCAGTACTTC.

This sequence joins TRBV7-8 and TRBJ2-3; 13 positions agree with TRBD2. With V trimmed by 5 bases and J by 3 bases, 5 bases remained unmatched. The CDR3 totals 16 residues. The germline V gene has CDR1 SGHVS and CDR2 FQNEAQ. The CDR3 spells CASSRRTSGGTDTQYF. For the CDR3, the DNA is TGTGCCAGCAGCCGACGGACTAGCGGGGGTACAGATACGCAGTATTTT.

The V gene is TRBV28, the J gene TRBJ1-2; TRBD1 aligns across 10 bases. CDR1 is MDHEN, CDR2 SYDVKM, per germline. V trimming: 5 bases; J trimming: 5 bases; junction bases outside the gene matches: 14. The CDR3 is 17 residues long. The CDR3 region has the DNA TGTGCCAGCAGTACTACATTGGACAGGGGGAACGGGTATGGCTACACCTTC. Its translation is CASSTTLDRGNGYGYTF.

This clone occurred once. The V and J genes are TRBV5-1 and TRBJ2-1, with 12 nucleotides matching TRBD1. The CDR3 spans 18 residues. CDR1 is SGHRS, CDR2 YFSETQ, per germline. V lost 5 bases, J lost 6 bases, and 15 bases stayed unmatched. The CDR3 here is CASRPGQGANLVRNEQFF. CDR3 nucleotide sequence: TGCGCCAGCAGACCGGGACAGGGGGCTAATCTGGTACGCAATGAGCAGTTCTTC.

The V and J genes are TRBV5-8 and TRBJ1-1; D uncertain. Germline V gene sequence: CDR1 SGHTS, CDR2 YDEGEE. This CDR3 contains 12 residues. Trimming removed 4 bases from V and 3 bases from J, with 7 bases in between. Here the CDR3 reads CASSGQDTEAFF. CDR3 sequence (DNA): TGTGCCAGCAGCGGTCAGGACACTGAAGCTTTCTTT.

This chain connects TRBV10-2 to TRBJ2-3; D is perhaps TRBD1 (5 bases). Trimming left V 3 bases short and J 5 bases short, with 15 bases between. This CDR3 region has 15 residues. The germline V gene has CDR1 WSHSY and CDR2 SAAADI. CDR3 nucleotides: TGCGCCAGCAGTGATTGGGGCCTCGTACAAGATACGCAGTATTTT. It translates to CASSDWGLVQDTQYF.

The chain links TRBV12-5 to TRBJ2-2, with a possible D match to TRBD1 (6 bases). Germline V gene lookup returns CDR1 LGHNT and CDR2 FRNRAP. Deletions cut 0 bases from V and 4 bases from J, with 15 bases between. The CDR3 runs 17 residues. In DNA form, the CDR3 reads TGTGCTAGTGGTTTGGTAACGGGTCAGGGGTCCACCGGGGAGCTGTTTTTT. Protein product: CASGLVTGQGSTGELFF. The whole variable domain, remainder taken from reference TRBV12-5 and TRBJ2-2, is DARVTQTPRHKVTEMGQEVTMRCQPILGHNTVFWYRQTMMQGLELLAYFRNRAPLDDSGMPKDRFSAEMPDATLATLKIQPSEPRDSAVYFCASGLVTGQGSTGELFFGEGSRLTVL.

V gene TRBV5-1 combines with J gene TRBJ2-1, with 9 bases that match TRBD2. Per the germline V gene, CDR1 is SGHRS and CDR2 is YFSETQ. V was clipped by 5 bases and J by 5 bases; unmatched bases: 5. The CDR3 covers 14 residues. The CDR3 bases are TGCGCCAGCAGATCCGGACTAGCGCACAATGAGCAGTTCTTC. Its protein is CASRSGLAHNEQFF.

The chain is built from TRBV25-1 and TRBJ2-1; TRBD2 matches at 13 bases. Germline V lookup: CDR1 MGHDK, CDR2 SYGVNS. The ends lost 9 bases at V and 8 bases at J; junction bases unmatched: 7. CDR3 length: 14 residues. CDR3 DNA sequence: TGTGCCAGTCAGACTAGCGGGAGGACAGATGAGCAGTTCTTC. It is translated as CASQTSGRTDEQFF.

This clone has just a few counts. The rearrangement links TRBV27 to TRBJ2-7; D ambiguous. The CDR3 length is 13 residues. With 5 bases removed from V and 0 bases from J, the gap between germline ends came to 8 bases. Germline V CDR1 and CDR2: MNHEY, SMNVEV (reference sequence). CDR3 residues: CASSTVGSYEQYF. CDR3 DNA: TGTGCCAGCAGTACAGTAGGCTCCTACGAGCAGTACTTC.

V and J are TRBV27 and TRBJ2-3; 8 bases map to TRBD2. The germline V gene has CDR1 MNHEY and CDR2 SMNVEV (reference sequence). Losses at the gene ends were 3 bases for V and 4 bases for J; bases not matched to a gene: 9. This CDR3 has 16 residues. In DNA, the CDR3 is TGTGCCAGCAGTTTTTTGGGGGGGACTAGTTCAGATACGCAGTATTTT. It is translated as CASSFLGGTSSDTQYF.

This clone showed up many times. This chain joins TRBV6-1 and TRBJ2-3, with 9 bases lining up with TRBD1. Trimming cost V 1 base and J 4 bases; bases outside gene matches: 0. Looked up from germline, CDR1 is MNHNS and CDR2 is SASEGT. CDR3 size: 14 residues. Here the CDR3 reads CASSEGQGADTQYF. In nucleotides, the CDR3 is TGTGCCAGCAGTGAAGGACAGGGGGCAGATACGCAGTATTTT.

The chain is built from TRBV9 and TRBJ2-1; 9 bases match TRBD2. V was pared by 4 bases and J by 5 bases, with 7 bases of the junction left unmatched. Germline V gene sequence: CDR1 SGDLS, CDR2 YYNGEE. The CDR3 spans 15 residues. DNA for the CDR3: TGTGCCAGCAGCCCTAGGACTAGCGCTAACAATGAGCAGTTCTTC. This sequence encodes CASSPRTSANNEQFF.